Here is one T cell receptor beta chain with its context. The antigen remains unidentified. Germline CDR1 reads MNHEY; CDR2 reads SVGAGI. This CDR3 spans 14 amino acids. V was pared by 6 bases and J by 5 bases, with 14 bases between. Use of 60 Vbeta and 13 Jbeta primers characterized the PCR. Assay used: immunoSEQ multiplex PCR; TCRdb lists only in-frame clones, some missing. The sample lists about 78,000 clones; around three quarters were seen once. The data stem from a study of cytomegalovirus exposure and HLA in healthy donors. The study, taken as a whole, reports: Earlier findings revealed that most TCR beta V segments proved productive either about 90% or about 30% of the time. The likely origin of a cluster of highly shared sequence variants was a sequencing artifact.

Sequencing used PBMCs. This clonotype was sampled from a male donor in good health and CMV-seronegative. The chain employs TRBV6-5 and TRBJ1-5; D is uncertain. The chain's CDR3 is CASSSSARDQPQHF. The DNA of the CDR3 is TGTGCCAGCAGCTCTTCTGCGAGGGATCAGCCCCAGCATTTT.